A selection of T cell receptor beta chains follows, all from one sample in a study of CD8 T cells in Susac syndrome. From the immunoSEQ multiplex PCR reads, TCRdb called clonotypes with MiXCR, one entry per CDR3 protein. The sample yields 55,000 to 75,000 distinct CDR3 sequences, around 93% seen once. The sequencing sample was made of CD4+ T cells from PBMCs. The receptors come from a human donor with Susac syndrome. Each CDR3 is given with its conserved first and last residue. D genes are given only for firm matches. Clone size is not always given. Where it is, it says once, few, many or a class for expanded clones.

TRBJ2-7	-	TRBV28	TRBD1	CASSLLFPGQTISRAYEQYF	TGTGCCAGCAGTTTATTATTTCCGGGACAGACCATAAGCAGGGCCTACGAGCAGTACTTC
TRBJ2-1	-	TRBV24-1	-	CATQTPREGNEQFF	TGTGCCACCCAAACCCCCAGGGAAGGCAATGAGCAGTTCTTC
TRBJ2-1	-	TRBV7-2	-	CASAAGTLEQFF	TGTGCCAGCGCAGCCGGGACACTCGAGCAGTTCTTC
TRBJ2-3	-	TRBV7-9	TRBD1	CASSLVLLRDRESTDTQYF	TGTGCCAGCAGCTTAGTCCTACTCCGGGACAGGGAAAGCACAGATACGCAGTATTTT
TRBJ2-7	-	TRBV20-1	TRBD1	CSARSLGTEDYEQYF	TGCAGTGCTAGGAGCCTGGGGACAGAAGACTACGAGCAGTACTTC
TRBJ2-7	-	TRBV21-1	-	CARVRDRPTSYEQYF	TGTGCCAGGGTTAGGGACAGGCCGACATCCTACGAGCAGTACTTC
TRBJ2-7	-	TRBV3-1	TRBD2	CASTGLAGDEQYF	TGTGCCAGCACCGGACTAGCGGGGGATGAGCAGTACTTC
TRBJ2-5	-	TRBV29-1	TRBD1	CSVRDRINQETQYF	TGCAGCGTACGGGACAGAATCAACCAAGAGACCCAGTACTTC
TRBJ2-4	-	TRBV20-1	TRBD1	CSASTDRGLGNIQYF	TGCAGTGCTAGCACGGACAGGGGCTTAGGAAACATTCAGTACTTC
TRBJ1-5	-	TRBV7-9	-	CASSLVGRGQPQHF	TGTGCCAGCAGCTTAGTAGGAAGGGGGCAGCCCCAGCATTTT
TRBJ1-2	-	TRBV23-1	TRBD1	CASSQLGRGDLIGYTF	TGCGCCAGCAGTCAATTGGGCAGGGGGGACCTTATAGGCTACACCTTC
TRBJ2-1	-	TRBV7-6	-	CASSAVRSNNEQFF	TGTGCCAGCAGCGCCGTTCGGTCAAACAATGAGCAGTTCTTC
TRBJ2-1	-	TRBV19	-	CASSIGQIYNEQFF	TGTGCCAGTAGTATAGGTCAGATCTACAATGAGCAGTTCTTC
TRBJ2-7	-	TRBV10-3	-	CAIPAGGNEQYF	TGTGCCATCCCCGCCGGAGGAAACGAGCAGTACTTC
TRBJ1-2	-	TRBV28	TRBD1	CASSPRPGQGYYTF	TGTGCCAGCAGCCCCCGCCCGGGACAGGGGTACTACACCTTC
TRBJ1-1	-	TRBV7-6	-	CASSWAGSTEAFF	TGTGCCAGCAGCTGGGCAGGGAGCACTGAAGCTTTCTTT
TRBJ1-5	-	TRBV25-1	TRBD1	CASSESRQGGQPQHF	TGTGCCAGCAGTGAATCTCGACAGGGTGGTCAGCCCCAGCATTTT
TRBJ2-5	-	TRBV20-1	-	CSASHYPETQYF	TGCAGTGCTAGCCATTACCCGGAGACCCAGTACTTC
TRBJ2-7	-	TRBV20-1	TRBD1	CSAPKPGQGHYEQYF	TGCAGTGCTCCTAAACCGGGACAGGGACACTACGAGCAGTACTTC
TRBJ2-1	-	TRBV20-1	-	CSARSRPEPGEQFF	TGCAGTGCTAGATCCCGGCCGGAGCCGGGTGAGCAGTTCTTC
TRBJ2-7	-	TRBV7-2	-	CASSLTTRNYEQYF	TGTGCCAGCAGCCTCACGACCCGAAACTACGAGCAGTACTTC
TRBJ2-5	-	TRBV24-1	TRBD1	CATSDQGTGVQETQYF	TGTGCCACCAGTGACCAGGGGACAGGCGTTCAAGAGACCCAGTACTTC
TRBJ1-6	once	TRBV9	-	CASSVDLGIRGSPLHF	TGTGCCAGCAGCGTAGATTTGGGGATCAGAGGATCACCCCTCCACTTT
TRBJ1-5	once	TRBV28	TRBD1	CASSWDRYSNQPQHF	TGTGCCAGCAGTTGGGACAGGTATAGCAATCAGCCCCAGCATTTT
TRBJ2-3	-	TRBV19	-	CASSLAGSTDTQYF	TGTGCCAGTAGTTTGGCAGGTAGCACAGATACGCAGTATTTT
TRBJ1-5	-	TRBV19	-	CVSSIKIPGNQPQHF	TGTGTCAGTAGTATAAAAATCCCCGGCAATCAGCCCCAGCATTTT
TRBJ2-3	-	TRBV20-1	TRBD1	CSARGQGNTDTQYF	TGCAGTGCTAGAGGACAGGGTAATACAGATACGCAGTATTTT
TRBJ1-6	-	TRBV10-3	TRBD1	CAISDRGFDSPLHF	TGTGCCATCAGTGACAGGGGGTTCGATTCACCCCTCCACTTT
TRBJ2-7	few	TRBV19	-	CASSILGSEQYF	TGTGCCAGTAGTATTCTTGGGAGTGAGCAGTACTTC
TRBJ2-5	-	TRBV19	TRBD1	CASRDRVSPQETQYF	TGTGCCAGTCGGGACAGGGTGTCCCCCCAGGAGACCCAGTACTTC
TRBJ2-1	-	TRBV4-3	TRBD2	CASSQDSSGGRGSYNEQFF	TGCGCCAGCAGCCAAGATTCCAGCGGGGGGCGAGGCTCCTACAATGAGCAGTTCTTC
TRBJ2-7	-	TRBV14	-	CASSQERLGGEQYF	TGTGCCAGCAGTCAAGAGCGACTGGGGGGAGAGCAGTACTTC
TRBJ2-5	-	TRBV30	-	CAWSHTLTGRGVQETQYF	TGTGCCTGGAGTCACACTTTGACAGGGCGCGGGGTACAAGAGACCCAGTACTTC
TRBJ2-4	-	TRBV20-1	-	CSASGGRPNIQYF	TGCAGTGCTAGCGGGGGGCGCCCAAACATTCAGTACTTC
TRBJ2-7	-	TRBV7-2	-	CASSLRGSNPYEQYF	TGTGCCAGCAGCTTAAGAGGGTCTAACCCCTACGAGCAGTACTTC
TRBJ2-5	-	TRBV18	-	CASSPRPRQETQYF	TGTGCCAGCTCACCTAGACCCAGGCAAGAGACCCAGTACTTC
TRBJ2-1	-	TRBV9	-	CASSAGSRGALWDEQFF	TGTGCCAGCAGCGCCGGGAGTCGGGGGGCTCTTTGGGATGAGCAGTTCTTC
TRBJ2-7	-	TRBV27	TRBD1	CASSLLGQGLYEQYF	TGTGCCAGCAGTTTATTGGGACAGGGGTTGTACGAGCAGTACTTC
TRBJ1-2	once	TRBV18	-	CASSGTARIDGYTF	TGTGCCAGCTCAGGGACGGCCCGAATAGATGGCTACACCTTC
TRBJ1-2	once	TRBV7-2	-	CASSFPRNYGYTF	TGTGCCAGCAGCTTCCCCCGTAACTATGGCTACACCTTC
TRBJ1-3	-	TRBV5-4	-	CASSFQGPGNTIYF	TGTGCCAGCAGCTTCCAGGGACCTGGAAACACCATATATTTT
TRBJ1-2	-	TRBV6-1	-	CASSEAVRNYGYTF	TGTGCCAGCAGTGAAGCGGTCCGTAACTATGGCTACACCTTC
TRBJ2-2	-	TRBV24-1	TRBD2	CATSAGGVGTDTGELFF	TGTGCCACCAGTGCCGGGGGGGTAGGTACTGACACCGGGGAGCTGTTTTTT
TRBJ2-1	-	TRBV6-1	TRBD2	CASSVRLAGGRDEQFF	TGTGCCAGCAGTGTCAGACTAGCGGGGGGAAGGGATGAGCAGTTCTTC